This T cell receptor beta chain was captured in a study of T cell responses to AZD1222 COVID-19 vaccine. Note on this clone: Its antigen is currently unknown.

The CDR3 length is 13 residues. Germline V gene lookup returns CDR1 GTSNPN and CDR2 SVGIG (reference sequence). V lost 1 base and J lost 10; bases outside the gene matches: 9. Here immunoSEQ multiplex PCR was the method, and the copy in TCRdb shows in-frame clones only, minus some. The table records 110,000 to 150,000 clones, over 90% of them present only once. Overall study findings and caveats: There were mostly white British donors and more females than males, and clonal diversity was possibly underestimated. Two AZD1222 doses significantly raised spike-specific TCR breadth and depth over controls.

The sequence was collected from an adult in good health. The sequenced sample was peripheral blood, obtained on day 0 of AZD1222 vaccination. The chain uses TRBV30 and TRBJ1-1; TRBD1 matches at 7 bases. The CDR3 sequence is CAWSEYDREAAFF. The DNA of the CDR3 is TGTGCCTGGAGTGAATACGACAGGGAGGCAGCTTTCTTT.